This T cell receptor (beta chain) was recovered during a study of blood T cell repertoires in COVID-19. Sequenced by immunoSEQ multiplex PCR; TCRdb stores in-frame clones only, minus some. The sample yields about 75,000 clones, around 84% seen once. The sequence came from a woman between 45 and 60 years old with acute or convalescent COVID-19. Sequenced sample: peripheral blood.

CDR3 protein: CASSEEGTTTDTQYF. The CDR3 DNA reads as TGTGCCAGCAGTGAGGAGGGAACCACCACAGATACGCAGTATTTT. The chain links TRBV6-1 to TRBJ2-3; possibly TRBD2 for D (6 bases). Germline loops: CDR1 MNHNS, CDR2 SASEGT. The CDR3 totals 15 residues. V shed 3 bases and J shed 2 bases, with 12 bases lying between them.